These 23 T cell receptor beta chains were sequenced from one sample in a study of cytomegalovirus exposure and HLA in healthy donors. The PCR had 60 Vbeta and 13 Jbeta primers. Clones were read by immunoSEQ multiplex PCR, and TCRdb kept only the in-frame ones, dropping some. The data show 100,000 to 120,000 clones, with about 12% seen just once and about 16% held by the top ten. Sequencing was performed on PBMCs. The receptors originated from a man aged 35-49 years in good health and CMV-seropositive.

This clone was counted only a few times. The gene calls are TRBV6-4 and TRBJ2-5, with a weak D call TRBD1 (6 bases). Trimming pared 2 bases from V and 0 bases from J, leaving 13 bases between. Germline V gives CDR1 MRHNA, CDR2 SNTAGT. CDR3 length equals 16 residues. CDR3 amino acids: CASSDDGQLYQETQYF. CDR3 bases: TGTGCCAGCAGTGACGACGGACAGTTGTACCAAGAGACCCAGTACTTC.

This rearrangement joins TRBV6-6 to TRBJ1-1, with a weak D call TRBD1 (5 bases). Germline CDR1 and CDR2: MNHNY and SVGAGI (reference sequence). The CDR3 is 12 residues long. Trimming stripped 6 bases from V and 7 bases from J, with 12 bases between. CDR3 amino acids: CASRQQEFEAFF. CDR3 nucleotides: TGTGCCAGCAGGCAACAGGAATTTGAAGCTTTCTTT.

The V and J genes are TRBV5-1 and TRBJ2-5, with D maybe TRBD2 (6 bases). V was clipped by 0 bases and J by 7 bases, with 19 bases between them. Germline V gene lookup returns CDR1 SGHRS and CDR2 YFSETQ. The CDR3 loop spans 16 amino acids. The CDR3 coding sequence is TGCGCCAGCAGCTTGGAGAATAGCGGAGCGATAGGGACCCAGTACTTC. Its translation is CASSLENSGAIGTQYF.

This chain joins TRBV28 and TRBJ2-3, with D tentatively TRBD2 (6 bases). Germline values: CDR1 MDHEN, CDR2 SYDVKM. V was clipped by 3 bases and J by 9 bases, with 10 bases between them. The CDR3 extends over 12 amino acids. CDR3 in DNA: TGTGCCAGCAGTTTGCGCGGGGCCACGCAGTATTTT. Translated, it gives CASSLRGATQYF.

The J gene is TRBJ2-3, the V gene TRBV5-1; 13 bases are shared with TRBD2. V gave up 0 bases and J gave up 3 bases; unmatched junction bases: 7. This CDR3 has 18 residues. The germline V gene encodes CDR1 SGHRS and CDR2 YFSETQ. The CDR3 DNA is TGCGCCAGCAGCTTGGGACTAGCGGGAGGCTTTAGGACAGATACGCAGTATTTT. Translation: CASSLGLAGGFRTDTQYF.

The rearrangement uses TRBV27 and TRBJ2-3; a possible D gene is TRBD2 (5 bases). The CDR3 loop spans 14 amino acids. CDR1 and CDR2 (germline): MNHEY, SMNVEV (reference sequence). Between the trimmed V and J ends, which lost 0 bases and 4 bases, there was a span of 8 bases. The DNA of the CDR3 is TGTGCCAGCAGTTTATCAGCTAGCCCAGATACGCAGTATTTT. Translation: CASSLSASPDTQYF.

The chain has TRBV10-1 and TRBJ2-3; D gene uncertain. This CDR3 region has 11 residues. V was pared by 5 bases and J by 5 bases, with 5 bases between. The germline CDR1 and CDR2 sequences are WNHNN and SYGVQD (reference sequence). CDR3 coding DNA: TGCGCCAGCAGTATCGGAGATACGCAGTATTTT. It codes for CASSIGDTQYF.

This clone was picked up a small number of times. V usage is TRBV27 and J usage is TRBJ2-1; 10 bases are shared with TRBD2. Per germline, CDR1 MNHEY and CDR2 SMNVEV (reference sequence). J gave up 7 bases and V 8 bases, and 8 bases lay outside the gene matches. This CDR3 has 14 residues. CDR3 bases: TGTGCCAGCCGACGACTAGCGGGTCAGAATGAGCAGTTCTTC. Translated, it gives CASRRLAGQNEQFF.

This clone was recorded a few times. This chain uses TRBV2 with TRBJ1-5; no clear D. V was shortened by 4 bases and J by 5 bases, with 12 bases between the two germline ends. Germline values: CDR1 SNHLY, CDR2 FYNNEI. This CDR3 is 14 amino acids long. The CDR3 DNA reads as TGTGCCAGCAGTGTCCAGAGGACTGATCAGCCCCAGCATTTT. The encoded protein is CASSVQRTDQPQHF. The full variable domain, with the rest looked up from reference TRBV2 and TRBJ1-5, is EPEVTQTPSHQVTQMGQEVILRCVPISNHLYFYWYRQILGQKVEFLVSFYNNEISEKSEIFDDQFSVERPDGSNFTLKIRSTKLEDSAMYFCASSVQRTDQPQHFGDGTRLSIL.

This clone came up a few times. This chain uses TRBV15 with TRBJ2-1, with 7 bases fitting TRBD2. This CDR3 contains 16 residues. Germline V gene lookup returns CDR1 LNHNV and CDR2 YYDKDF (reference sequence). With V trimmed by 5 bases and J by 8 bases, 15 bases remained unmatched. The CDR3 sequence is CATSSGGGSATDEQFF. As DNA, the CDR3 is TGTGCCACCAGCTCGGGCGGGGGTAGCGCTACAGATGAGCAGTTCTTC.

The chain carries TRBV7-8 and TRBJ1-1; tentative D call: TRBD1 (6 bases). CDR1 is SGHVS and CDR2 is FQNEAQ in the germline V gene. The CDR3 covers 13 residues. The V and J ends lost 5 bases and 3 bases respectively, with 10 bases between them. This CDR3 reads CASSPDRYTEAFF. The CDR3 nucleotides are TGTGCCAGCAGCCCCGACAGGTACACTGAAGCTTTCTTT.

Only a few counts were recorded for this clone. J is TRBJ1-2 and V is TRBV6-5; 7 bases are a match to TRBD1. With 5 bases clipped from V and 0 bases from J, the junction kept 0 bases outside the gene matches. Germline V gene lookup returns CDR1 MNHEY and CDR2 SVGAGI. The CDR3 covers 13 residues. The CDR3 DNA follows: TGTGCCAGCAGTGGGACAGCTAACTATGGCTACACCTTC. Residues: CASSGTANYGYTF.

There are a few counts of this clone. The V and J genes are TRBV9 and TRBJ2-2; TRBD2 aligns across 7 bases. Germline V gene sequence: CDR1 SGDLS, CDR2 YYNGEE. CDR3 length: 16 residues. After removal of 0 bases from V and 1 base from J, the junction contained 3 bases not matched to a gene. The CDR3 bases are TGTGCCAGCAGCGTAGAACTAGCGCAGAACACCGGGGAGCTGTTTTTT. Translating gives CASSVELAQNTGELFF.

This clone was picked up a small number of times. The rearrangement joins TRBV6-6 to TRBJ2-1, with TRBD1 identical over 7 bases. The length of the CDR3 is 12 residues. With 10 bases clipped from V and 5 bases from J, the junction kept 5 bases outside the gene matches. CDR1 is MNHNY, CDR2 SVGAGI, per germline (reference sequence). The CDR3 nucleotides read TGTGCCACCCAGGACAGGAACAATGAGCAGTTCTTC. Residues: CATQDRNNEQFF.

This rearrangement joins TRBV10-3 to TRBJ2-1, with 10 bases matching TRBD2. The CDR3 runs 17 residues. Germline lookup yields CDR1 ENHRY and CDR2 SYGVKD. Unmatched junction bases numbered 13, after V lost 2 bases and J lost 9 bases. CDR3 loop: CAISEGLAGGHRTEQFF. DNA for the CDR3: TGTGCCATCAGTGAGGGGTTAGCGGGAGGCCACCGTACTGAGCAGTTCTTC.

This clone has only a few counts. The genes are TRBV30 and TRBJ1-4; D is undetermined. This CDR3 spans 11 amino acids. Trimming left V 5 bases short and J 12 bases short, with 13 bases between. Germline CDR1 GTSNPN, CDR2 SVGIG (reference sequence). As DNA, the CDR3 is TGTGCCTGGTCCGACCGGAGGGAACTGTTTTTT. Protein product: CAWSDRRELFF. The full variable domain, its missing parts supplied by reference TRBV30 and TRBJ1-4, is SQTIHQWPATLVQPVGSPLSLECTVEGTSNPNLYWYRQAAGRGLQLLFYSVGIGQISSEVPQNLSASRPQDRQFILSSKKLLLSDSGFYLCAWSDRRELFFGSGTQLSVL.

The CDR3 sequence is CASSFRESRGRDTQYF. The CDR3 coding sequence is TGTGCCAGCAGTTTTAGAGAGAGCCGCGGGAGGGATACGCAGTATTTT. The V gene is TRBV27, the J gene TRBJ2-3, with TRBD2 matching over 8 bases. V dropped 3 bases and J dropped 6; count of bases not matched to a gene: 11. Looked up from germline, CDR1 is MNHEY and CDR2 is SMNVEV (reference sequence). CDR3 length: 16 amino acids.

This clone has at least ten counts. The rearrangement links TRBV19 to TRBJ2-7; D gene uncertain. V lost 6 bases and J 3 bases, leaving 15 bases between the germline ends. CDR1 LNHDA and CDR2 SQIVND come from the germline V gene (reference sequence). This CDR3 spans 14 amino acids. This CDR3 is CASSPLAYHYEQYV. The CDR3 nucleotides are TGTGCCAGTAGCCCTCTGGCGTACCACTACGAGCAGTACGTC.

V usage is TRBV10-3 and J usage is TRBJ2-3; maybe TRBD2 (7 bases). The CDR3 spans 17 residues. Germline V gene lookup returns CDR1 ENHRY and CDR2 SYGVKD. Trimming removed 0 bases at V and 1 base at J, with 14 bases between. Here the CDR3 reads CAISESWGGRGTDTQYF. The DNA of the CDR3 is TGTGCCATCAGTGAGTCGTGGGGGGGGCGGGGCACAGATACGCAGTATTTT.

This sequence joins TRBV7-2 and TRBJ2-1, with D possibly matching TRBD2 (5 bases). The length of the CDR3 is 16 residues. Trimming removed 1 base at V and 4 bases at J, with 14 bases between. CDR1 SGHTA and CDR2 FQGNSA come from the germline V gene. CDR3 loop: CASSLDGSVGYNEQFF. In nucleotides, the CDR3 is TGTGCCAGCAGCTTAGATGGTAGCGTGGGATACAATGAGCAGTTCTTC.

This clone appeared a few times. The genes are TRBV6-5 and TRBJ2-3; D unclear. Germline V lookup: CDR1 MNHEY, CDR2 SVGAGI. V shed 7 bases and J shed 0 bases, with 8 bases lying between them. The CDR3 has 13 amino acids. This CDR3 reads CASKFPSTDTQYF. The DNA of the CDR3 is TGTGCCAGCAAATTCCCTAGCACAGATACGCAGTATTTT.

This clone was found a few times. This chain connects TRBV4-1 to TRBJ1-1; 7 positions agree with TRBD1. With V trimmed by 1 base and J by 0 bases, 5 bases remained unmatched. There are 16 residues in the CDR3. Germline V gene lookup returns CDR1 MGHRA and CDR2 YSYEKL. CDR3 protein: CASSQALGQMNTEAFF. The DNA of the CDR3 is TGCGCCAGCAGCCAAGCCCTGGGACAGATGAACACTGAAGCTTTCTTT.

The V call is TRBV5-1, the J call TRBJ2-3; TRBD2 matches at 8 bases. The CDR3 consists of 16 residues. The junction had 5 bases not matched to a gene; V was cut back by 0 bases and J by 2 bases. Germline CDR1 reads SGHRS; CDR2 reads YFSETQ. The CDR3 coding sequence is TGCGCCAGCAGCTTGGGGGTAGCGGGATCCACAGATACGCAGTATTTT. It yields the protein CASSLGVAGSTDTQYF.